These 18 T cell receptor beta chains came from one sample sequenced in a study of long-term antiretroviral therapy in people with HIV. Survey-level immunoSEQ v3.0 assays were run. Profiling relied on immunoSEQ multiplex PCR, and the TCRdb table lists in-frame clones only, not all of them. In the table there are 15,000 to 20,000 clones, approximately 81% of which are singletons. Source: unsorted PBMCs, taken 0.3 years before starting antiretroviral therapy. These receptors originate from a man aged 50-59 years with HIV.

This chain links TRBV28 with TRBJ1-5; the D gene is possibly TRBD1 (6 bases). Per the germline V gene, CDR1 is MDHEN and CDR2 is SYDVKM. This CDR3 contains 17 residues. Trimming left V 1 base short and J 0 bases short, with 13 bases between. In DNA, the CDR3 is TGTGCCAGCAGTTTATCGGGCGCAGGGGCTAGCAATCAGCCCCAGCATTTT. This codes for CASSLSGAGASNQPQHF.

This clone was picked up a small number of times. The CDR3 DNA follows: TGCGCCAGCAGCCCCTCGACCGGAGACTATGGCTACACCTTC. It is translated as CASSPSTGDYGYTF. The chain recombines TRBV5-1 with TRBJ1-2; no clear D gene. V shed 4 bases and J shed 3 bases, with 13 bases lying between them. CDR3 length: 14 residues. Germline CDR1 reads SGHRS; CDR2 reads YFSETQ.

The V gene is TRBV9, the J gene TRBJ2-3; perhaps TRBD2 as D (5 bases). Germline CDR1 and CDR2: SGDLS and YYNGEE. The V gene lost 0 bases and the J gene lost 0 bases, with 8 bases spanning the gap. The CDR3 is made up of 15 amino acids. The CDR3 sequence is CASSVGTSSTDTQYF. The CDR3 DNA sequence: TGTGCCAGCAGCGTAGGGACTTCTAGCACAGATACGCAGTATTTT.

V and J are TRBV1 and TRBJ2-3; the D call TRBD2 from the table was never checked on the DNA. TRBV1 corresponds to a pseudogene. CDR3 length equals 13 residues. The CDR3 sequence is CTTDRGGNHTQYF. The CDR3 bases are TGCACCACCGACCGGGGGGGTAATCATACGCAGTATTTT.

The J gene is TRBJ1-5, the V gene TRBV6-5, with 8 positions matching TRBD1. This CDR3 is built from 15 residues. CDR1 and CDR2 (germline): MNHEY, SVGAGI. The V and J ends lost 6 bases and 0 bases, in that order; junction bases with no gene match: 4. The CDR3 region has the DNA TGTGCCAGCAGCCACGGACAGGGTAGCAATCAGCCCCAGCATTTT. Residues: CASSHGQGSNQPQHF.

This clone has a handful of counts. The chain uses TRBV19 and TRBJ1-2; no firm D call. V lost 5 bases and J lost 0, with 13 bases in between. Germline values: CDR1 LNHDA, CDR2 SQIVND (reference sequence). This CDR3 has 15 residues. This CDR3 is CASSSGSGANYGYTF. For the CDR3, the DNA is TGTGCCAGTAGTTCTGGGTCAGGAGCTAACTATGGCTACACCTTC.

This sequence joins TRBV6-1 and TRBJ2-2, with D perhaps matching TRBD2 (5 bases). This CDR3 is 14 amino acids long. The V end lost 4 bases, the J end lost 3 bases, and 9 bases lay between the germline ends. Germline CDR1 and CDR2: MNHNS and SASEGT. The CDR3, as DNA: TGTGCCAGCAGTGGTATGGGAGACACCGGGGAGCTGTTTTTT. Translating it yields CASSGMGDTGELFF.

This clone turned up a few times. This chain connects TRBV30 to TRBJ1-2; TRBD1 might be the D (5 bases). V was trimmed by 0 bases and J by 10 bases, leaving 12 bases between them. This CDR3 is built from 12 residues. Per the germline V gene, CDR1 is GTSNPN and CDR2 is SVGIG (reference sequence). The CDR3 here is CAWSVTRATYTF. The CDR3 DNA follows: TGTGCCTGGAGTGTAACCAGGGCCACCTACACCTTC. Based on the CDR3 plus reference TRBV30 and TRBJ1-2, the full variable domain is SQTIHQWPATLVQPVGSPLSLECTVEGTSNPNLYWYRQAAGRGLQLLFYSVGIGQISSEVPQNLSASRPQDRQFILSSKKLLLSDSGFYLCAWSVTRATYTFGSGTRLTVV.

The V and J genes are TRBV19 and TRBJ2-2, with 8 bases aligning to TRBD1. The germline V gene encodes CDR1 LNHDA and CDR2 SQIVND (reference sequence). V lost 6 bases to trimming and J lost 3 bases; unmatched junction nucleotides: 3. This CDR3 has 14 amino acids. The CDR3 protein is CASRDRGYTGELFF. CDR3 DNA: TGTGCCAGTAGAGACAGGGGTTACACCGGGGAGCTGTTTTTT.

J is TRBJ1-2 and V is TRBV30; 11 positions match TRBD1. In germline, CDR1 is GTSNPN, CDR2 SVGIG (reference sequence). The CDR3 contains 17 residues. The ends lost 0 bases at V and 11 bases at J; junction bases unmatched: 17. CDR3 DNA: TGTGCCTGGAGTGTAAGGGGACAGGGGGGACCCGTGCCATTTTACACCTTC. This translates into CAWSVRGQGGPVPFYTF.

V and J are TRBV15 and TRBJ1-5; 7 bases agree with TRBD1. Germline CDR1 reads LNHNV; CDR2 reads YYDKDF (reference sequence). Losses at the gene ends were 7 bases for V and 0 bases for J; bases not matched to a gene: 9. This CDR3 has 16 amino acids. The CDR3 DNA sequence: TGTGCCACCAAGGACAGGAGGGGTCTTAGCAATCAGCCCCAGCATTTT. Amino acid sequence: CATKDRRGLSNQPQHF.

This clone was detected a few times. The chain uses TRBV19 and TRBJ2-7, with 7 bases fitting TRBD1. Germline V gene sequence: CDR1 LNHDA, CDR2 SQIVND (reference sequence). This CDR3 contains 14 residues. V trimming: 1 base; J trimming: 4 bases; junction bases outside the gene matches: 4. The DNA for the CDR3 is TGTGCCAGTAGTATAGGAGGGGGCAAATACGAGCAGTACTTC. Amino acids: CASSIGGGKYEQYF.

This sequence joins TRBV6-1 and TRBJ2-2, with TRBD1 identical over 8 bases. The CDR3 has 15 amino acids. V lost 5 bases, J lost 6 bases, and 8 bases stayed unmatched. Germline V gives CDR1 MNHNS, CDR2 SASEGT. CDR3 loop: CASSFGQGTSGELFF. DNA for the CDR3: TGTGCCAGCAGTTTCGGACAGGGCACGTCCGGGGAGCTGTTTTTT.

The CDR3 DNA follows: TGCGCCAGCAGCCAAGATTACGGTGCTGGGGCCAACGTCCTGACTTTC. Encoded protein: CASSQDYGAGANVLTF. This chain connects TRBV4-3 to TRBJ2-6; D is undetermined. This CDR3 contains 16 residues. The germline V gene encodes CDR1 LGHNA and CDR2 YSLEER. V shed 0 bases and J shed 2 bases, with 8 bases lying between them.

This chain joins TRBV4-3 and TRBJ2-7; TRBD1 aligns across 8 bases. With 3 bases clipped from V and 3 bases from J, the junction kept 1 base outside the gene matches. The CDR3 totals 13 residues. Germline values: CDR1 LGHNA, CDR2 YSLEER. CDR3 nucleotide sequence: TGCGCCAGCAGCCAGGGGACAGGCTACGAGCAGTACTTC. Its translation: CASSQGTGYEQYF.

The rearrangement uses TRBV27 and TRBJ1-5; D is unresolved. The germline CDR1 and CDR2 sequences are MNHEY and SMNVEV (reference sequence). This CDR3 is built from 15 residues. V was shortened by 6 bases and J by 2 bases, with 14 bases between the two germline ends. Here the CDR3 DNA reads TGTGCCAGCAGCCCCTCGGGGAAAGGCAATCAGCCCCAGCATTTT. Its translation is CASSPSGKGNQPQHF.

The V gene is TRBV5-1, the J gene TRBJ1-4; 9 nucleotides line up with TRBD1. V lost 3 bases and J lost 8; bases outside the gene matches: 8. The CDR3 has 15 residues. The germline gives CDR1 SGHRS, CDR2 YFSETQ. This chain's CDR3 is CASSSGQGEGEKLFF. The CDR3 region has the DNA TGCGCCAGCAGCTCGGGACAGGGAGAAGGCGAAAAACTGTTTTTT.

This clone was counted only a few times. J is TRBJ2-1 and V is TRBV7-9; D assignment may be TRBD1 or TRBD2 (5 bases each). Trimming stripped 5 bases from V and 0 bases from J, with 17 bases between. The CDR3 has 17 residues. Germline-derived CDR1 and CDR2 are SEHNR and FQNEAQ (reference sequence). The CDR3 DNA reads TGTGCCAGCAGCCTCCCAAGGGGAGCGAGCTCCTACAATGAGCAGTTCTTC. This translates into CASSLPRGASSYNEQFF. Combining the CDR3 with reference TRBV7-9 and TRBJ2-1 gives the whole variable domain DTGVSQNPRHKITKRGQNVTFRCDPISEHNRLYWYRQTLGQGPEFLTYFQNEAQLEKSRLLSDRFSAERPKGSFSTLEIQRTEQGDSAMYLCASSLPRGASSYNEQFFGPGTRLTVL.